The entry that follows covers one T cell receptor (beta chain) sequence. V shed 0 bases, J shed 9 bases, and the junction held 7 bases outside the gene matches. CDR3 length: 15 residues. Germline V gene sequence: CDR1 LNHNV, CDR2 YYDKDF (reference sequence). Generated by immunoSEQ multiplex PCR, the TCRdb table keeps only in-frame clones and is missing some. In the table there are tens of thousands of clones, 86% of which are singletons. This sample was included in a study of OX40 agonist ivuxolimab in advanced cancers. V usage is TRBV15 and J usage is TRBJ2-4; TRBD2 aligns across 8 bases. The clonotype was recovered from an adult with an advanced solid tumor such as melanoma, head and neck, liver or kidney cancer. The sample consisted of CD4+ or CD8+ T cells sorted from blood, taken in a trial of the OX40 agonist ivuxolimab. The CDR3 nucleotides are TGTGCCACCAGCAGAGATACGGGGGGGCCGGGCATTCAGTACTTC. It translates to CATSRDTGGPGIQYF.